This T cell receptor (beta chain) came from a study of T cell responses to AZD1222 COVID-19 vaccine. The study, taken as a whole, reports: The CD4 TCRs associated with vaccination extended across spike and predominated at 160-218 and 743-854. Reports indicate that nearly half of spike-specific TCRs are directed at unmutated variant regions. White British people made up most donors, females outnumbered males, and clonal diversity was possibly underestimated.

The CDR3 length is 13 residues. Germline assignment: CDR1 SNHLY and CDR2 FYNNEI. The V end lost 4 bases, the J end lost 6 bases, and 12 bases lay between the germline ends. A word on this clone: The target antigen is unknown.

Only in-frame clones appear in the TCRdb table, and some are missing; sequencing was by immunoSEQ multiplex PCR. The table lists over 110,000 clones, under 95% of them singletons. This TCR derives from an adult in good health. This chain uses TRBV2 with TRBJ1-1; the D gene is possibly TRBD1 (5 bases). Here the sequenced sample was peripheral blood, taken on day 0 of AZD1222 vaccination. The CDR3 DNA sequence: TGTGCCAGCAGTGTCAGGGTGAGGGCTGAAGCTTTCTTT. It is translated as CASSVRVRAEAFF.